The entry below describes one TCR beta chain. The antigen remains undetermined. Trimming left V 7 bases short and J 10 bases short, with 14 bases between. The germline gives CDR1 SNHLY, CDR2 FYNNEI. The CDR3 contains 13 residues. As defined, naive CD8 cells were CD45RO-negative and positively selected for CCR7, with terminally differentiated effector memory CD45RA+ cells excluded. All participating donors were Caucasian adults from Nashville, Tennessee. The data belong to a study of shared clonotypes between healthy human individuals. General study findings and limits: The naive CD4 repertoires of a handful of donors were compared, and about 5% of clonotypes were shared.

It was 150 to 200 ng DNA, 30,000 or so T cell genomes, that sorted-subset replicate PCRs used. The authors' processing: Because ImmunoSEQ provided only junction sequences with no quality scores, the filtering differed. Method: immunoSEQ multiplex PCR; TCRdb's copy keeps in-frame clones and lacks some. That table gives V, J and clone size, and the DNA gave D and trimming. This table has 600,000 or so clones, 85% to 95% appearing once. V usage is TRBV2 and J usage is TRBJ1-6; a possible D gene is TRBD1 (6 bases). The TCR was taken from a woman aged 25 to 39 in good health. The sequenced sample consisted of naive CD8+ T cells sorted from blood. CDR3 DNA: TGTGCCAGCAACTTAGGGGGAGGGTCACCCCTCCACTTT. Its translation is CASNLGGGSPLHF.